Listed here are 29 T cell receptor beta chains from one sample, sequenced in a study of blood T cell repertoires in COVID-19. The protocol was immunoSEQ multiplex PCR, while the TCRdb copy is restricted to in-frame clones and leaves out a portion. The profile covers 100,000 to 150,000 clones, with about 85% appearing a single time and around 9.8% taken by the ten largest. Input material: peripheral blood. These receptors all stem from a man aged 35-49 years with active or convalescent COVID-19.

The chain combines TRBV24-1 with TRBJ2-7, with TRBD1 matching 7 bases. CDR1 and CDR2 from the germline V gene are KGHDR and SFDVKD. V trimming: 4 bases; J trimming: 4 bases; junction bases outside the gene matches: 9. The CDR3 extends over 15 amino acids. The DNA of the CDR3 is TGTGCCACCAGTGAGCCACCGGGACAGTGTTACGAGCAGTACTTC. As protein: CATSEPPGQCYEQYF.

Comments on this clone: Other DNA sequences from this sample encode an identical CDR3 as well. The chain employs TRBV12-3 or TRBV12-4 and TRBJ1-2, with D tentatively TRBD1 (5 bases). The V and J ends lost 6 bases and 7 bases respectively, with 12 bases between them. This CDR3 is 12 amino acids long. The CDR3 here is CASSFTGSGYTF. The DNA for the CDR3 is TGTGCCAGCAGCTTTACAGGAAGTGGCTACACCTTC.

The CDR3 DNA reads as TGTGCCAGCAGCCTACAGTTAAATGAAAAACTGTTTTTT. Its translation: CASSLQLNEKLFF. J is TRBJ1-4 and V is TRBV11-2; D uncertain. The ends were cut back, 5 bases at V and 5 bases at J, with 9 bases in the middle. The CDR3 has 13 residues. Germline V gene lookup returns CDR1 SGHAT and CDR2 FQNNGV.

The chain is built from TRBV2 and TRBJ1-2, with unresolved D. Germline values: CDR1 SNHLY, CDR2 FYNNEI. V was shortened by 3 bases and J by 3 bases, with 11 bases between the two germline ends. The CDR3 length is 14 residues. The CDR3 loop reads CASSDRTPDYGYTF. The CDR3 nucleotides read TGTGCCAGCAGTGACCGTACACCTGACTATGGCTACACCTTC.

The rearrangement links TRBV30 to TRBJ2-3; TRBD1 agrees at 8 bases. The trim removed 2 bases at V and 11 bases at J, leaving 3 bases unmatched. The CDR3 totals 11 residues. Germline loops: CDR1 GTSNPN, CDR2 SVGIG (reference sequence). CDR3 amino acids: CAWSNGQGQYF. CDR3 in DNA: TGTGCCTGGAGTAACGGACAGGGGCAGTATTTT. Combining the CDR3 with reference TRBV30 and TRBJ2-3 gives the whole variable domain SQTIHQWPATLVQPVGSPLSLECTVEGTSNPNLYWYRQAAGRGLQLLFYSVGIGQISSEVPQNLSASRPQDRQFILSSKKLLLSDSGFYLCAWSNGQGQYFGPGTRLTVL.

A single count supports this clone. The chain is built from TRBV2 and TRBJ2-7, with 7 bases that match TRBD1. Per the germline V gene, CDR1 is SNHLY and CDR2 is FYNNEI. The V and J ends lost 7 bases and 2 bases, in that order; junction bases with no gene match: 8. CDR3 length: 14 residues. The CDR3 DNA reads as TGTGCCAGCAAATCCGGGACAGCGACCTACGAGCAGTACTTC. It encodes CASKSGTATYEQYF. The full variable domain, completed using reference TRBV2 and TRBJ2-7, is EPEVTQTPSHQVTQMGQEVILRCVPISNHLYFYWYRQILGQKVEFLVSFYNNEISEKSEIFDDQFSVERPDGSNFTLKIRSTKLEDSAMYFCASKSGTATYEQYFGPGTRLTVT.

The chain employs TRBV29-1 and TRBJ1-1; a weak D match, TRBD1 (6 bases). The ends were cut back, 6 bases at V and 0 bases at J, with 11 bases in the middle. CDR1 is SQVTM, CDR2 ANQGSEA, per germline. CDR3 length equals 13 residues. The DNA for the CDR3 is TGCAGCGTCTCGGGGACACTGAACACTGAAGCTTTCTTT. It translates to CSVSGTLNTEAFF.

The rearrangement joins TRBV2 to TRBJ2-3; 11 bases fit TRBD2. CDR3 length equals 15 residues. V dropped 4 bases and J dropped 7; count of bases not matched to a gene: 7. Per the germline V gene, CDR1 is SNHLY and CDR2 is FYNNEI. The CDR3 here is CASSALTSGTYTQYF. CDR3 DNA: TGTGCCAGCAGTGCTCTGACTAGCGGGACCTATACGCAGTATTTT.

The chain couples TRBV21-1 to TRBJ2-5; the DNA was not compared with TRBD1, the D call given in the table. TRBV21-1 is annotated as a pseudogene. The CDR3 loop spans 18 amino acids. The CDR3 loop reads CASSKRSPGQGARETQYF. The CDR3 nucleotides read TGTGCCAGCAGCAAAAGGTCCCCGGGACAGGGGGCCAGGGAGACCCAGTACTTC.

The chain combines TRBV7-9 with TRBJ2-3; maybe TRBD1 (6 bases). This CDR3 region has 14 residues. The V end was cut by 5 bases, the J end by 4 bases, with 13 bases between. In germline, CDR1 is SEHNR, CDR2 FQNEAQ (reference sequence). The CDR3 DNA is TGTGCCAGCAGCAAACAGGGTAGGGCAGATACGCAGTATTTT. Its protein product is CASSKQGRADTQYF. The full variable domain, in which reference TRBV7-9 and TRBJ2-3 provide the parts outside the CDR3, is DTGVSQNPRHKITKRGQNVTFRCDPISEHNRLYWYRQTLGQGPEFLTYFQNEAQLEKSRLLSDRFSAERPKGSFSTLEIQRTEQGDSAMYLCASSKQGRADTQYFGPGTRLTVL.

The chain recombines TRBV24-1 with TRBJ2-2, with 7 bases lining up with TRBD1. The junction had 4 bases not matched to a gene; V was cut back by 1 base and J by 3 bases. Germline V gene data show CDR1 as KGHDR and CDR2 as SFDVKD. The CDR3 loop spans 16 amino acids. CDR3 nucleotides: TGTGCCACCAGTGATTTAAGACAGGGAGACACCGGGGAGCTGTTTTTT. It translates to CATSDLRQGDTGELFF.

The V call is TRBV6-6, the J call TRBJ2-7; TRBD1 matches at 7 bases. The trim removed 6 bases at V and 3 bases at J, leaving 5 bases unmatched. The CDR3 has 13 amino acids. Germline V gene lookup returns CDR1 MNHNY and CDR2 SVGAGI (reference sequence). The CDR3 loop reads CASRDRVLYEQYF. CDR3 bases: TGTGCCAGCAGAGACAGGGTTCTCTACGAGCAGTACTTC.

This clone appeared many times. The CDR3 DNA reads as TGTGCCAGCAGTGAATTGATAGAAACTGAAGCTTTCTTT. Amino acids: CASSELIETEAFF. This chain uses TRBV2 with TRBJ1-1; D ambiguous. The V gene's germline CDR1 is SNHLY and CDR2 FYNNEI. V lost 2 bases and J lost 5, with 9 bases in between. The CDR3 is made up of 13 amino acids.

The rearrangement joins TRBV6-2 or TRBV6-3 to TRBJ2-7, with 7 nucleotides matching TRBD1. Germline CDR1 and CDR2: MNHEY and SVGEGT. J was trimmed by 7 bases and V by 5 bases; bases with no gene match: 17. The CDR3 sequence is 16 residues long. The CDR3 sequence: CASSQAYPTGPVEQYF. In nucleotides, the CDR3 is TGTGCCAGCAGTCAAGCTTACCCGACAGGGCCCGTGGAGCAGTACTTC.

This clone was seen only once. The DNA for the CDR3 is TGTGCCAGCAGCAGGGGGCAGGGACAGCCCCAGCATTTT. It codes for CASSRGQGQPQHF. The chain links TRBV3-1 (or the pseudogene TRBV3-2) to TRBJ1-5, with TRBD1 matching over 7 bases. V trimming: 5 bases; J trimming: 7 bases; junction bases outside the gene matches: 5. Germline assignment: CDR1 LGHDT and CDR2 YNNKEL (reference sequence). The CDR3 totals 13 residues.

This CDR3 reads CASSESVAGEQYF. The DNA of the CDR3 is TGTGCCAGCAGTGAATCGGTGGCAGGCGAGCAGTACTTC. This chain joins TRBV2 and TRBJ2-7; D is uncertain. Trimming shortened V by 2 bases and J by 6 bases, and 11 bases separated the two germline ends. The CDR3 sequence is 13 residues long. The germline V gene has CDR1 SNHLY and CDR2 FYNNEI.

As regards this clone: The sample contains more than one DNA sequence encoding this CDR3. This rearrangement joins TRBV6-6 to TRBJ1-1; no firm D call. From germline, CDR1 is MNHNY and CDR2 SVGAGI (reference sequence). The ends were cut back, 2 bases at V and 0 bases at J, with 7 bases in the middle. This CDR3 has 14 amino acids. This CDR3 reads CASSYAELNTEAFF. In DNA, the CDR3 is TGTGCCAGCAGTTACGCGGAGCTGAACACTGAAGCTTTCTTT.

The chain has TRBV30 and TRBJ2-1, with a possible D match to TRBD1 (5 bases). Between the trimmed V and J ends, which lost 0 bases and 0 bases, there was a span of 9 bases. The CDR3 contains 15 residues. Germline CDR1 GTSNPN, CDR2 SVGIG (reference sequence). The CDR3 sequence is CAWSVQASSYNEQFF. The CDR3 DNA follows: TGTGCCTGGAGTGTACAGGCGAGCTCCTACAATGAGCAGTTCTTC.

The J gene is TRBJ1-5, the V gene TRBV6-5, with TRBD1 identical over 9 bases. Germline CDR1 reads MNHEY; CDR2 reads SVGAGI. V gave up 0 bases and J gave up 5 bases; unmatched junction bases: 5. The CDR3 contains 16 residues. CDR3 in amino acids: CASSYSSGQGYQPQHF. The CDR3 bases are TGTGCCAGCAGTTACTCGTCGGGACAGGGTTATCAGCCCCAGCATTTT.

V is TRBV5-6 and J is TRBJ2-3, with 9 bases lining up with TRBD2. J gave up 2 bases and V 5 bases, and 9 bases lay outside the gene matches. Germline lookup yields CDR1 SGHDT and CDR2 YYEEEE. This CDR3 has 16 amino acids. The DNA for the CDR3 is TGTGCCAGCAGGGCCGGTAGCGGGGGTTTCACAGATACGCAGTATTTT. It specifies CASRAGSGGFTDTQYF.

V is TRBV9 and J is TRBJ1-6; D ambiguous. This CDR3 contains 13 residues. Germline-derived CDR1 and CDR2 are SGDLS and YYNGEE. Trimming pared 6 bases from V and 9 bases from J, leaving 13 bases between. This CDR3 is CASNTEGSSPLHF. DNA for the CDR3: TGTGCCAGCAACACAGAGGGTTCTTCACCCCTCCACTTT.

The genes are TRBV11-3 and TRBJ2-5; 10 nucleotides line up with TRBD1. V shed 5 bases, J shed 4 bases, and the junction held 7 bases outside the gene matches. The CDR3 sequence is 15 residues long. Germline CDR1 is SGHNT and CDR2 is YENEEA. The CDR3 sequence is CASSVGTGVPETQYF. CDR3 DNA: TGTGCCAGCAGCGTCGGGACAGGGGTGCCAGAGACCCAGTACTTC.

This chain links TRBV6-5 with TRBJ2-7; D remains unclear. The CDR3 is 12 amino acids. With 0 bases removed from V and 5 bases from J, the gap between germline ends came to 5 bases. Germline V gives CDR1 MNHEY, CDR2 SVGAGI. The CDR3 region has the DNA TGTGCCAGCAGTTACTCGGCTCACGAGCAGTACTTC. This codes for CASSYSAHEQYF.

This chain joins TRBV5-4 and TRBJ2-7; 9 bases fit TRBD1. With 1 base clipped from V and 3 bases from J, the junction kept 5 bases outside the gene matches. CDR1 is SGHNT, CDR2 YYREEE, per germline (reference sequence). The length of the CDR3 is 15 residues. The CDR3 region is CASSLSGTGIYEQYF. CDR3 nucleotides: TGTGCCAGCAGCTTGTCAGGGACAGGGATCTACGAGCAGTACTTC.

This sequence joins TRBV6-5 and TRBJ2-7; 9 bases match TRBD2. Germline CDR1 is MNHEY and CDR2 is SVGAGI. J gave up 4 bases and V 0 bases, and 4 bases lay outside the gene matches. CDR3 length: 15 amino acids. The CDR3 is CASSYSAGGLYEQYF. The DNA for the CDR3 is TGTGCCAGCAGTTACTCGGCGGGGGGGCTTTACGAGCAGTACTTC.

The chain combines TRBV6-5 with TRBJ2-7, with D possibly being TRBD2 (5 bases). Deletions cut 11 bases from V and 4 bases from J, with 18 bases between. This CDR3 is built from 13 residues. CDR1 is MNHEY and CDR2 is SVGAGI in the germline V gene. The CDR3 bases are TGTGCCTACGTGGTTGAGGGCTTGTACGAGCAGTACTTC. Translation: CAYVVEGLYEQYF.

The rearrangement links TRBV30 to TRBJ2-7; tentative D call: TRBD2 (7 bases). V was shortened by 0 bases and J by 6 bases, with 15 bases between the two germline ends. Germline V gene data show CDR1 as GTSNPN and CDR2 as SVGIG (reference sequence). The CDR3 has 14 amino acids. The CDR3 sequence: CAWSVPGGKFEQYF. Here the CDR3 DNA reads TGTGCCTGGAGTGTACCGGGGGGCAAGTTCGAGCAGTACTTC.

V is TRBV4-2 and J is TRBJ2-3; D ambiguous. Germline values: CDR1 LGHNA, CDR2 YNFKEQ. Trimming took off 0 bases at V and 4 bases at J, with 8 bases between the two ends. This CDR3 has 14 amino acids. This CDR3 reads CASSQDGSSDTQYF. The CDR3 DNA reads as TGTGCCAGCAGCCAAGATGGCAGTTCAGATACGCAGTATTTT.

The chain combines TRBV11-2 with TRBJ2-7; a possible D gene is TRBD1 (5 bases). V was trimmed by 7 bases and J by 2 bases, leaving 18 bases between them. Germline V CDR1 and CDR2: SGHAT, FQNNGV. The CDR3 totals 15 residues. CDR3 sequence: CASTSSNPGTYEQYF. The CDR3 region has the DNA TGTGCCAGCACATCCTCCAATCCAGGGACCTACGAGCAGTACTTC.